The clone carrying this T cell receptor (beta chain) appeared a few times. No antigen is known for it. Germline trimming cut 5 bases from V and 3 bases from J; bases unmatched to any gene: 3. This CDR3 comprises 14 residues. The germline V gene has CDR1 SGHTA and CDR2 FQGTGA. This sample is drawn from a study of vaccination effects on CD4 cells after COVID-19. As for the study in general: Post-vaccine draws lagged the second dose by a median of 72 days.

Antigen-specific CD4+ T cells expanded by the ViraFEST assay with viral peptide pools were then sequenced. Following a roughly 10-day culture, CD4+ T cells were purified. Each participant was administered two doses of either the BNT162b2 or the mRNA-1273 vaccine. Cultures got half-medium changes with IL-2 on days 3 and 7. The protocol was immunoSEQ multiplex PCR, while the TCRdb copy is restricted to in-frame clones and leaves out a portion. The data show roughly 68,000 clones, around 70% seen once. This sample comprised CD4+ T cells from PBMCs cultured with HCoV-229E spike peptides, obtained after COVID-19 vaccination. This clonotype was obtained from a human donor who received a COVID-19 vaccine. The rearrangement links TRBV7-3 to TRBJ1-1, with 10 bases lining up with TRBD1. The CDR3 reads CASSGQGGDTEAFF. CDR3 in DNA: TGTGCCAGCAGCGGACAGGGGGGAGACACTGAAGCTTTCTTT.